A single sample is the source of the 24 T cell receptor beta chains below, sequenced in a study of CD8 T cells in ankylosing spondylitis. TCRdb re-analysed the 5' RACE reads in MiXCR, keeping a single row per CDR3 protein. The repertoire holds almost 30,000 distinct CDR3 sequences, with 4.5% to 5.5% as singletons. Sample: blood, either unsorted or a sorted T cell fraction (not recorded which). These receptors all come from a female donor with ankylosing spondylitis or in good health (not recorded which).

This clonotype was detected ten times or more. The chain is built from TRBV9 and TRBJ2-6; perhaps TRBD1 as D (7 bases). The CDR3 is made up of 17 amino acids. V shed 0 bases and J shed 0 bases, with 10 bases lying between them. Per germline, CDR1 SGDLS and CDR2 YYNGEE. The CDR3 region has the DNA TGTGCCAGCAGCGTAGCGGGGGACAGCTCTGGGGCCAACGTCCTGACTTTC. Its protein product is CASSVAGDSSGANVLTF.

This clonotype was counted ten times or more. The chain carries TRBV9 and TRBJ2-2; 15 nucleotides match TRBD2. There are 18 residues in the CDR3. V shed 0 bases, J shed 6 bases, and the junction held 6 bases outside the gene matches. CDR1 and CDR2 from the germline V gene are SGDLS and YYNGEE. The CDR3 sequence: CASSVAVWTSGGAGELFF. The CDR3 DNA reads TGTGCCAGCAGCGTAGCCGTTTGGACTAGCGGGGGGGCCGGGGAGCTGTTTTTT.

Ten or more counts support this clonotype. The V call is TRBV9, the J call TRBJ1-2; tentative D call: TRBD1 (5 bases). There are 13 residues in the CDR3. Trimming removed 3 bases at V and 4 bases at J, with 10 bases between. CDR1 SGDLS and CDR2 YYNGEE come from the germline V gene. The CDR3 DNA reads as TGTGCCAGCAGCGACGGGGGGGGCTATGGCTACACCTTC. This codes for CASSDGGGYGYTF.

This clonotype turned up a few times. The J gene is TRBJ2-3, the V gene TRBV9; perhaps TRBD2 as D (5 bases). Trimming cost V 7 bases and J 7 bases, with 13 bases left between them. CDR3 length: 12 amino acids. Germline V CDR1 and CDR2: SGDLS, YYNGEE. The CDR3: CASGITGNTQYF. As DNA, the CDR3 is TGTGCCAGCGGGATTACGGGGAATACGCAGTATTTT.

The CDR3 DNA sequence: TGTGCCCGTAAACAAGGGATTCCCCACGAGCAGTACTTC. Its protein is CARKQGIPHEQYF. The chain joins TRBV30 to TRBJ2-7, with D unresolved. Germline values: CDR1 GTSNPN, CDR2 SVGIG (reference sequence). V lost 8 bases to trimming and J lost 5 bases, with 19 bases between them. This CDR3 is built from 13 residues. Variable domain in full (rest from reference TRBV30 and TRBJ2-7): SQTIHQWPATLVQPVGSPLSLECTVEGTSNPNLYWYRQAAGRGLQLLFYSVGIGQISSEVPQNLSASRPQDRQFILSSKKLLLSDSGFYLCARKQGIPHEQYFGPGTRLTVT.

This clonotype was seen many times. The chain uses TRBV9 and TRBJ1-6, with 7 bases identical to TRBD1. The V and J ends lost 2 bases and 9 bases, in that order; junction bases with no gene match: 11. The CDR3 contains 16 residues. Germline values: CDR1 SGDLS, CDR2 YYNGEE. Here the CDR3 reads CASSVGEAGGRSPLHF. CDR3 nucleotide sequence: TGTGCCAGCAGCGTGGGAGAGGCAGGGGGACGTTCACCCCTCCACTTT.

This clonotype appeared many times. The chain has TRBV9 and TRBJ2-5; TRBD2 aligns across 10 bases. The germline gives CDR1 SGDLS, CDR2 YYNGEE. The trim removed 4 bases at V and 0 bases at J, leaving 3 bases unmatched. CDR3 size: 15 residues. The CDR3 here is CASSLSGGDQETQYF. The CDR3 DNA reads as TGTGCCAGCAGCTTGAGCGGGGGGGACCAAGAGACCCAGTACTTC.

The chain is built from TRBV9 and TRBJ1-6; TRBD1 is a possible D gene (5 bases). The CDR3 has 15 residues. V lost 4 bases and J 7 bases, leaving 15 bases between the germline ends. Germline V gene data show CDR1 as SGDLS and CDR2 as YYNGEE. The CDR3 region has the DNA TGTGCCAGCAGCATGGGGGATGTTGGAAATTCACCCCTCCACTTT. It translates to CASSMGDVGNSPLHF.

This clonotype is classed as medium-sized. V is TRBV9 and J is TRBJ1-3; D gene uncertain. The CDR3 contains 15 residues. Trimming cost V 0 bases and J 2 bases, with 9 bases left between them. Germline V gives CDR1 SGDLS, CDR2 YYNGEE. The CDR3 protein is CASSVGAGTGNTIYF. For the CDR3, the DNA is TGTGCCAGCAGCGTAGGGGCCGGGACTGGAAACACCATATATTTT.

This clonotype was seen ten or more times. The chain joins TRBV9 to TRBJ2-7; D might be TRBD1 (6 bases). V lost 2 bases to trimming and J lost 3 bases, with 12 bases between them. Germline V CDR1 and CDR2: SGDLS, YYNGEE. This CDR3 contains 14 residues. CDR3 nucleotide sequence: TGTGCCAGCAGCGTTGGCCAGGGGAACTACGAGCAGTACTTC. Amino acids: CASSVGQGNYEQYF.

Of note for this clonotype: This may arise from a read error, as a much more abundant clone is one base away. This sequence joins TRBV9 and TRBJ2-3, with 10 bases aligning to TRBD2. Germline V gene sequence: CDR1 SGDLS, CDR2 YYNGEE. The CDR3 runs 17 residues. V dropped 1 base and J dropped 0; count of bases not matched to a gene: 5. The CDR3 DNA reads as TGTGCCAGCAGCGTAAAGGGAGCGGGGGGGAGCACAGATACGCAGTATTTT. As protein: CASSVKGAGGSTDTQYF. The variable domain in full, completed from reference TRBV9 and TRBJ2-3, reads DSGVTQTPKHLITATGQRVTLRCSPRSGDLSVYWYQQSLDQGLQFLIQYYNGEERAKGNILERFSAQQFPDLHSELNLSSLELGDSALYFCASSVKGAGGSTDTQYFGPGTRLTVL.

The rearrangement links TRBV9 to TRBJ2-1; TRBD1 is a possible D gene (5 bases). CDR1 is SGDLS, CDR2 YYNGEE, per germline. The V gene lost 4 bases and the J gene lost 2 bases, with 13 bases spanning the gap. This CDR3 spans 15 amino acids. This CDR3 is CASSQKGQAYNEQFF. CDR3 nucleotides: TGTGCCAGCAGCCAGAAGGGGCAGGCCTACAATGAGCAGTTCTTC.

CDR3 nucleotides: TGTGCCAGCAGCGTAGGCGGGGGGGCCCGTGAGCAGTTCTTC. It yields the protein CASSVGGGAREQFF. The V gene is TRBV9, the J gene TRBJ2-1; the match to TRBD2 covers 9 bases. The CDR3 has 14 residues. The V segment lost 0 bases and the J segment 9 bases; nucleotides outside the gene matches: 4. Looked up from germline, CDR1 is SGDLS and CDR2 is YYNGEE.

This clonotype has a count of ten or more. The chain is built from TRBV9 and TRBJ2-3, with 8 bases lining up with TRBD2. The length of the CDR3 is 20 residues. V lost 0 bases and J lost 4; bases outside the gene matches: 19. CDR1 is SGDLS, CDR2 YYNGEE, per germline. In nucleotides, the CDR3 is TGTGCCAGCAGCGTAGCGGGATTTACTAGCGGCGGGAGACTCTCAGATACGCAGTATTTT. The encoded protein is CASSVAGFTSGGRLSDTQYF.

The sample holds a few counts of this clonotype. The CDR3 sequence is CASSVEGGLSSYNEQFF. The CDR3 coding sequence is TGTGCCAGCAGCGTAGAGGGGGGGCTAAGCTCCTACAATGAGCAGTTCTTC. The V and J genes are TRBV9 and TRBJ2-1; D perhaps matches TRBD2 (7 bases). The V gene lost 0 bases and the J gene lost 0 bases, with 13 bases spanning the gap. The CDR3 totals 17 residues. Germline V gene lookup returns CDR1 SGDLS and CDR2 YYNGEE.

The CDR3 loop is CASSERGTREYNEQFF. In nucleotides, the CDR3 is TGTGCCAGCAGCGAGCGAGGGACAAGGGAGTACAATGAGCAGTTCTTC. The rearrangement links TRBV9 to TRBJ2-1, with D possibly being TRBD1 (6 bases). Germline V gene lookup returns CDR1 SGDLS and CDR2 YYNGEE. The CDR3 sequence is 16 residues long. Trimming stripped 3 bases from V and 4 bases from J, with 17 bases between.

This clonotype was observed at least ten times. The rearrangement joins TRBV9 to TRBJ1-1; 7 bases line up with TRBD1. CDR3 length equals 14 residues. The germline gives CDR1 SGDLS, CDR2 YYNGEE. The junction had 6 bases not matched to a gene; V was cut back by 3 bases and J by 4 bases. The CDR3 protein is CASSGRQGGTEAFF. For the CDR3, the DNA is TGTGCCAGCAGCGGGAGACAGGGTGGCACTGAAGCTTTCTTT.

This clonotype has at least ten counts. The chain links TRBV9 to TRBJ2-1, with TRBD2 matching 13 bases. The germline gives CDR1 SGDLS, CDR2 YYNGEE. The V gene end was trimmed by 3 bases and the J gene end by 4 bases; junction bases not matched to a gene: 7. This CDR3 has 17 amino acids. CDR3: CASSETLAGGPYNEQFF. The CDR3 DNA follows: TGTGCCAGCAGCGAAACACTAGCGGGGGGGCCTTACAATGAGCAGTTCTTC.

This clonotype showed up many times. The chain links TRBV9 to TRBJ2-3; a possible D gene is TRBD2 (5 bases). Trimming cost V 1 base and J 2 bases, with 20 bases left between them. In germline, CDR1 is SGDLS, CDR2 YYNGEE. The CDR3 consists of 18 residues. The CDR3 protein is CASSVRPGGLATTDTQYF. The CDR3 region has the DNA TGTGCCAGCAGCGTACGCCCCGGAGGACTCGCTACCACAGATACGCAGTATTTT.

This clonotype has just a few counts. The V gene is TRBV9, the J gene TRBJ2-1, with 8 bases identical to TRBD1. Germline trimming cut 3 bases from V and 7 bases from J; bases unmatched to any gene: 6. Germline loops: CDR1 SGDLS, CDR2 YYNGEE. The CDR3 spans 14 residues. CDR3 in DNA: TGTGCCAGCAGCGCAGGGGGCGCTTTGAATGAGCAGTTCTTC. Its translation is CASSAGGALNEQFF. Supplemented by reference TRBV9 and TRBJ2-1, the full variable domain reads DSGVTQTPKHLITATGQRVTLRCSPRSGDLSVYWYQQSLDQGLQFLIQYYNGEERAKGNILERFSAQQFPDLHSELNLSSLELGDSALYFCASSAGGALNEQFFGPGTRLTVL.

This clonotype was counted at least ten times. The chain joins TRBV9 to TRBJ2-2, with D unresolved. This CDR3 is built from 15 residues. Deletions cut 4 bases from V and 2 bases from J, with 12 bases between. Germline CDR1 reads SGDLS; CDR2 reads YYNGEE. CDR3 DNA: TGTGCCAGCAGCCCGAGGACCTTTAACACCGGGGAGCTGTTTTTT. Translated, it gives CASSPRTFNTGELFF. Using reference TRBV9 and TRBJ2-2 for the parts outside the CDR3, the full variable domain is DSGVTQTPKHLITATGQRVTLRCSPRSGDLSVYWYQQSLDQGLQFLIQYYNGEERAKGNILERFSAQQFPDLHSELNLSSLELGDSALYFCASSPRTFNTGELFFGEGSRLTVL.

This clonotype was seen at least ten times. The chain links TRBV9 to TRBJ2-3, with D unclear. CDR3 length equals 13 residues. The V gene's germline CDR1 is SGDLS and CDR2 YYNGEE. The V gene lost 0 bases and the J gene lost 6 bases, with 8 bases spanning the gap. For the CDR3, the DNA is TGTGCCAGCAGCGTAGATCATGGTGATACGCAGTATTTT. Its protein is CASSVDHGDTQYF. The full variable domain, rest sourced from reference TRBV9 and TRBJ2-3, is DSGVTQTPKHLITATGQRVTLRCSPRSGDLSVYWYQQSLDQGLQFLIQYYNGEERAKGNILERFSAQQFPDLHSELNLSSLELGDSALYFCASSVDHGDTQYFGPGTRLTVL.

This clonotype was seen at least ten times. The chain has TRBV9 and TRBJ2-1; D tentatively reads TRBD1 or TRBD2 (5 bases each). CDR3 size: 16 residues. From germline, CDR1 is SGDLS and CDR2 YYNGEE. Trimming stripped 4 bases from V and 8 bases from J, with 22 bases between. DNA for the CDR3: TGTGCCAGCAGCCCTCCCGGGGCGGTAGGACACGATGAGCAGTTCTTC. Amino acids: CASSPPGAVGHDEQFF.

This clonotype was counted many times. This chain uses TRBV9 with TRBJ2-5; D unresolved. Trimming removed 2 bases at V and 5 bases at J, with 10 bases between. This CDR3 spans 13 amino acids. From germline, CDR1 is SGDLS and CDR2 YYNGEE. The CDR3 region has the DNA TGTGCCAGCAGCGTTAGGGTACGCGAGACCCAGTACTTC. Translating it yields CASSVRVRETQYF.